This section outlines one TCR beta chain sequence together with its context. The source of the sample is a study of blood T cell repertoires in COVID-19. Only in-frame clones appear in the TCRdb table, and some are missing; sequencing was by immunoSEQ multiplex PCR. The sample has fewer than 600,000 clones; 85% to 90% are singletons. V lost 2 bases, J lost 7 bases, and 17 bases lay in between. Germline V gene lookup returns CDR1 MNHEY and CDR2 SVGAGI. The length of the CDR3 is 16 residues. Sequencing used peripheral blood. This sequence was found in a man younger than 30 with COVID-19, enrolled during active disease. The rearrangement links TRBV6-5 to TRBJ1-4; D unresolved. The CDR3 bases are TGTGCCAGCAGTTACGGGCCAGCCAAAACGAGTGAAAAACTGTTTTTT. Protein product: CASSYGPAKTSEKLFF.